Listed here are 28 T cell receptor beta chains from one sample, sequenced in a study of CD8 T cells in ankylosing spondylitis. From the 5' RACE reads, TCRdb called clonotypes with MiXCR, one entry per CDR3 protein. The sample records approximately 520,000 distinct CDR3 sequences, 5.3% being singletons. These receptors' antigens are unknown. General study findings and limits: Several highly homologous variants made up a TCR beta motif that seemed to typify ankylosing spondylitis blood.

The sequencing sample was made of blood, either unsorted or a sorted T cell fraction (not recorded which). The source of these receptors is a male donor with ankylosing spondylitis.

This clonotype was seen many times. The chain recombines TRBV30 with TRBJ1-2; tentatively, D is TRBD1 (6 bases). V was cut by 8 bases and J by 2 bases, with 18 bases left in between. Germline V gene sequence: CDR1 GTSNPN, CDR2 SVGIG (reference sequence). CDR3 size: 14 residues. DNA of the CDR3: TGTGCCCAGAACGTGCGGACAGCGAACTATGGCTACACCTTC. Translating gives CAQNVRTANYGYTF.

In this sample, this clonotype turned up a few times. The V and J genes are TRBV20-1 and TRBJ2-2; 10 nucleotides line up with TRBD2. Germline CDR1 reads DFQATT; CDR2 reads SNEGSKA (reference sequence). V lost 5 bases to trimming and J lost 4 bases; unmatched junction nucleotides: 10. The CDR3 runs to 16 residues. The CDR3 reads CSAGVLSGGATGELFF. The CDR3 coding sequence is TGCAGTGCTGGAGTGTTAAGCGGGGGGGCCACCGGGGAGCTGTTTTTT.

This clonotype was seen many times. This chain joins TRBV15 and TRBJ1-1, with D possibly being TRBD1 (6 bases). The CDR3 is 13 amino acids. Germline loops: CDR1 LNHNV, CDR2 YYDKDF (reference sequence). Trimming removed 0 bases at V and 4 bases at J, with 6 bases between. As DNA, the CDR3 is TGTGCCACCAGCAGAGAACAGGGCACTGAAGCTTTCTTT. Protein product: CATSREQGTEAFF.

This clonotype was counted ten times or more. The chain uses TRBV12-3 or TRBV12-4 and TRBJ1-1; no clear D. This CDR3 has 13 residues. Trimming took 6 bases from V and 10 from J, leaving 18 bases between them. CDR3 in amino acids: CASSLGFPSRAFF. The CDR3, as DNA: TGTGCCAGCAGCCTAGGGTTTCCGTCGAGAGCTTTCTTT.

This clonotype was counted only a few times. This chain uses TRBV4-1 with TRBJ2-5, with 11 positions matching TRBD2. The germline V gene has CDR1 MGHRA and CDR2 YSYEKL. J was trimmed by 7 bases and V by 3 bases; bases with no gene match: 7. The CDR3 loop spans 15 amino acids. The CDR3: CASSQGLAGGGTQYF. The CDR3, as DNA: TGCGCCAGCAGCCAGGGGCTAGCGGGAGGAGGGACCCAGTACTTC.

This clonotype was detected many times. The chain links TRBV28 to TRBJ2-3, with a possible D match to TRBD2 (5 bases). V lost 5 bases and J 4 bases, leaving 19 bases between the germline ends. The CDR3 covers 16 residues. From germline, CDR1 is MDHEN and CDR2 SYDVKM. CDR3 amino acids: CASSPRGSIHADTQYF. CDR3 in DNA: TGTGCCAGCAGTCCACGGGGATCGATTCACGCAGATACGCAGTATTTT.

This clonotype was observed at least ten times. This rearrangement joins TRBV28 to TRBJ1-2; perhaps TRBD1 as D (5 bases). The CDR3 has 18 residues. Germline V CDR1 and CDR2: MDHEN, SYDVKM. V was pared by 4 bases and J by 4 bases, with 25 bases between. CDR3 region: CASSSTGAGFYGIYGYTF. The CDR3 DNA sequence: TGTGCCAGCAGTTCTACCGGGGCTGGATTCTACGGTATCTATGGCTACACCTTC.

The table lists this clonotype with many counts. The junction differs from germline at one of its ends, possibly a read error. The J gene is TRBJ1-3, the V gene TRBV6-1; D is uncertain. The CDR3 spans 16 residues. Germline lookup yields CDR1 MNHNS and CDR2 SASEGT. The CDR3 DNA sequence: TGTGCCAGCAGGGAAGATACTTGGGCCTCTGGAAACACCATATATTTT. The encoded protein is CASREDTWASGNTIYF.

This clonotype was observed many times. The V gene is TRBV27, the J gene TRBJ1-2; the D is unclear. With 3 bases removed from V and 1 base from J, the gap between germline ends came to 6 bases. The CDR3 has 13 residues. Germline V CDR1 and CDR2: MNHEY, SMNVEV (reference sequence). The CDR3 DNA follows: TGTGCCAGCAGTTTCGTCAGTAACTATGGCTACACCTTC. Translated: CASSFVSNYGYTF.

At least ten counts were recorded for this clonotype. The chain employs TRBV15 and TRBJ2-1, with no clear D. The ends were cut back, 1 base at V and 6 bases at J, with 16 bases in the middle. CDR3 size: 16 residues. Germline assignment: CDR1 LNHNV and CDR2 YYDKDF (reference sequence). In nucleotides, the CDR3 is TGTGCCACCAGCAGAGTAGGTGGCTTGCCGGGCAATGAGCAGTTCTTC. Its translation is CATSRVGGLPGNEQFF.

This chain joins TRBV3-1 and TRBJ2-2; 7 bases are shared with TRBD1. Germline V CDR1 and CDR2: LGHDT, YNNKEL (reference sequence). The CDR3 is 21 amino acids. V shed 2 bases and J 3 bases; nucleotides not matched to a gene: 21. The CDR3 region has the DNA TGTGCCAGCAGCCAATTAGTGATTGGACAGGCCTTCCGCTTGGACACCGGGGAGCTGTTTTTT. This translates into CASSQLVIGQAFRLDTGELFF.

Ten or more counts support this clonotype. The V and J genes are TRBV24-1 and TRBJ2-6, with 9 bases fitting TRBD1. Looked up from germline, CDR1 is KGHDR and CDR2 is SFDVKD. This CDR3 has 16 amino acids. With 9 bases clipped from V and 0 bases from J, the junction kept 5 bases outside the gene matches. CDR3 amino acids: CATGDRVASGANVLTF. In DNA, the CDR3 is TGTGCCACCGGGGACAGGGTGGCCTCTGGGGCCAACGTCCTGACTTTC.

This clonotype was found many times. This chain uses TRBV15 with TRBJ2-5; 9 bases are a match to TRBD1. CDR1 and CDR2 from the germline V gene are LNHNV and YYDKDF (reference sequence). J gave up 3 bases and V 10 bases, and 6 bases lay outside the gene matches. This CDR3 has 13 amino acids. As DNA, the CDR3 is TGTGCCATACGGGACAGGGTTGAAGAGACCCAGTACTTC. As protein: CAIRDRVEETQYF.

This clonotype appeared a few times. A junction end diverges from the germline sequence, so it may reflect a read error. J is TRBJ2-3 and V is TRBV7-8, with a possible D match to TRBD1 (6 bases). From germline, CDR1 is SGHVS and CDR2 FQNEAQ. The CDR3 totals 15 residues. The CDR3 sequence is CASSRMVRGPDTQYF. DNA of the CDR3: TGTGCCAGCAGCCGTATGGTCAGGGGACCAGACACGCAGTATTTT.

This clonotype occurred a few times. The chain employs TRBV7-9 and TRBJ2-2, with unresolved D. The CDR3 is 16 amino acids. The V end was cut by 5 bases, the J end by 0 bases, with 13 bases between. The germline V gene encodes CDR1 SEHNR and CDR2 FQNEAQ (reference sequence). The CDR3: CASSPPRTTNTGELFF. Here the CDR3 DNA reads TGTGCCAGCAGCCCGCCTCGGACCACGAACACCGGGGAGCTGTTTTTT.

This clonotype has ten or more counts. The chain joins TRBV7-8 to TRBJ1-2; 7 positions agree with TRBD1. The J segment lost 8 bases and the V segment lost 5 bases, leaving 11 bases of the junction unmatched. The CDR3 is 14 residues long. Germline V gene sequence: CDR1 SGHVS, CDR2 FQNEAQ. CDR3 bases: TGTGCCAGCAGCCGCAGAGACAGGGAGAGGGGCTACACCTTC. Translated: CASSRRDRERGYTF.

This clonotype was detected ten times or more. The rearrangement uses TRBV29-1 and TRBJ2-7; TRBD2 agrees at 13 bases. Germline CDR1 is SQVTM and CDR2 is ANQGSEA. Trimming removed 7 bases from V and 5 bases from J; junction bases left unmatched: 8. The CDR3 runs 14 residues. CDR3 nucleotide sequence: TGCAGCGCGCCGACTAGCGGGAGGACGGACGAGCAGTACTTC. Its protein is CSAPTSGRTDEQYF.

The chain links TRBV27 to TRBJ2-3; 9 bases align to TRBD2. This CDR3 has 15 amino acids. V lost 6 bases, J lost 0 bases, and 4 bases stayed unmatched. In germline, CDR1 is MNHEY, CDR2 SMNVEV (reference sequence). The CDR3 region has the DNA TGTGCCAGCAGACGGACTAGCGCTAGCACAGATACGCAGTATTTT. Encoded protein: CASRRTSASTDTQYF.

This clonotype appeared many times. This chain joins TRBV4-3 and TRBJ1-1, with D possibly being TRBD1 (5 bases). With 1 base removed from V and 6 bases from J, the gap between germline ends came to 12 bases. This CDR3 comprises 14 residues. CDR1 is LGHNA, CDR2 YSLEER, per germline. The CDR3 region has the DNA TGCGCCAGCAGCCAAGTGGGGGGGTCGCCTGAAGCTTTCTTT. Translated: CASSQVGGSPEAFF.

This clonotype was detected many times. The genes are TRBV20-1 and TRBJ1-1; TRBD1 might be the D (5 bases). The CDR3 sequence is 15 residues long. V was shortened by 3 bases and J by 4 bases, with 18 bases between the two germline ends. The germline gives CDR1 DFQATT, CDR2 SNEGSKA (reference sequence). The CDR3 DNA is TGCAGTGCTAGTCACTGGGACCGTCAAGGCACTGAAGCTTTCTTT. This codes for CSASHWDRQGTEAFF.

This clonotype was found many times. The chain is built from TRBV15 and TRBJ2-5, with 9 bases identical to TRBD2. CDR1 is LNHNV, CDR2 YYDKDF, per germline (reference sequence). V trimming: 1 base; J trimming: 3 bases; junction bases outside the gene matches: 9. This CDR3 comprises 17 residues. In nucleotides, the CDR3 is TGTGCCACCAGCAGAGTGAAGGCGGGGGGGGAGGAAGAGACCCAGTACTTC. This encodes CATSRVKAGGEEETQYF. Using reference TRBV15 and TRBJ2-5 for the parts outside the CDR3, the full variable domain is DAMVIQNPRYQVTQFGKPVTLSCSQTLNHNVMYWYQQKSSQAPKLLFHYYDKDFNNEADTPDNFQSRRPNTSFCFLDIRSPGLGDTAMYLCATSRVKAGGEEETQYFGPGTRLLVL.

Many counts were recorded for this clonotype. The chain recombines TRBV5-1 with TRBJ2-4; tentatively, D is TRBD1 (6 bases). CDR1 is SGHRS, CDR2 YFSETQ, per germline. The CDR3 covers 15 residues. V dropped 1 base and J dropped 0 bases, with 8 bases sitting between them. For the CDR3, the DNA is TGCGCCAGCAGCTTGACAGGGTTAGCCAAAAACATTCAGTACTTC. It codes for CASSLTGLAKNIQYF.

This clonotype occurred many times. The genes are TRBV20-1 and TRBJ2-1; TRBD2 aligns across 8 bases. This CDR3 has 14 residues. J was trimmed by 1 base and V by 1 base; bases with no gene match: 0. The germline CDR1 and CDR2 sequences are DFQATT and SNEGSKA (reference sequence). The CDR3, as DNA: TGCAGTGCTAGAGTAGCGGGATCCTACAATGAGCAGTTCTTC. Translating gives CSARVAGSYNEQFF.

This clonotype was detected many times. This chain connects TRBV5-1 to TRBJ2-7, with 7 bases matching TRBD2. Germline CDR1 reads SGHRS; CDR2 reads YFSETQ. The length of the CDR3 is 12 residues. The V and J ends lost 6 bases and 12 bases, in that order; junction bases with no gene match: 12. The CDR3 nucleotides read TGCGCCAGCACCTCGACGAGGGGACTAAGGTACTTC. Residues: CASTSTRGLRYF.

This clonotype was observed a handful of times. The rearrangement links TRBV4-3 to TRBJ2-3; the match to TRBD1 covers 7 bases. CDR1 is LGHNA and CDR2 is YSLEER in the germline V gene. This CDR3 comprises 19 residues. With 8 bases clipped from V and 1 base from J, the junction kept 21 bases outside the gene matches. The CDR3 bases are TGCGCCAGCGGTCCCAGACAACGGGGAAACAGGGGCGGCACAGATACGCAGTATTTT. This translates into CASGPRQRGNRGGTDTQYF.

This clonotype showed up just a few times. This chain connects TRBV5-4 to TRBJ1-5, with 7 bases identical to TRBD1. J gave up 5 bases and V 3 bases, and 8 bases lay outside the gene matches. Germline V gene sequence: CDR1 SGHNT, CDR2 YYREEE (reference sequence). CDR3 length equals 15 residues. The CDR3 is CASSWGGQGDQPQHF. The DNA for the CDR3 is TGTGCCAGCAGCTGGGGGGGGCAGGGGGATCAGCCCCAGCATTTT.

This clonotype was counted many times. CDR3 DNA sequence: TGCGCCAGCAGCTTAGGTGTGGGCGGGGCGGTCAATGAGCAGTTCTTC. Translating gives CASSLGVGGAVNEQFF. The rearrangement joins TRBV5-1 to TRBJ2-1, with D tentatively TRBD2 (6 bases). Germline V gives CDR1 SGHRS, CDR2 YFSETQ. The CDR3 extends over 16 amino acids. V lost 2 bases and J 6 bases, leaving 18 bases between the germline ends.

The table lists this clonotype with many counts. The rearrangement uses TRBV27 and TRBJ1-5; a possible D gene is TRBD1 (5 bases). The CDR3 totals 17 residues. Germline V CDR1 and CDR2: MNHEY, SMNVEV (reference sequence). V lost 5 bases, J lost 0 bases, and 17 bases lay in between. In DNA form, the CDR3 reads TGTGCCAGCAGTCCCCGGCCGGGGCAATATAGCAATCAGCCCCAGCATTTT. Residues: CASSPRPGQYSNQPQHF.